This TCR beta chain was captured by sequencing in a study of blood T cells in healthy people across ages. The study, taken as a whole, reports: Getting older went along with TCR beta diversity per million T cells dropping roughly linearly.

The CDR3 sequence is 14 residues long. The germline V gene encodes CDR1 SGHTA and CDR2 FQGNSA. Comments on this clonotype: Its antigen is undetermined.

Using a J-beta primer mix together with a sample-barcoded 5' primer, a second PCR was run for about 6 to 11 cycles. MiXCR, run by TCRdb on the 5' RACE reads, gives a single entry per CDR3 protein. This sample has approximately 760,000 distinct CDR3 sequences; 20% to 25% occur once, and the top ten carry under 9.5%. The sample was also linked to a second study, of T cells of mothers and their children. As reported in that work: Regardless of relatedness, pairs show thymic selection shaping TCR recombination output in a similar manner.

This TCR derives from a boy between 10 and 17 years old in good health. The V and J genes are TRBV7-2 and TRBJ2-5; TRBD1 matches at 7 bases. The J call may be wrong; the DNA end is better matched by TRBJ2-7. The sample was blood. CDR3 protein: CASSSVTGLNEQYF. DNA for the CDR3: TGTGCCAGCAGCTCTGTGACAGGGCTCAACGAGCAGTACTTC.